Listed below are T cell receptor beta chains from one sample, sequenced in a study of blood T cell repertoires in COVID-19. Sequenced by immunoSEQ multiplex PCR; TCRdb stores in-frame clones only, minus some. The sample lists approximately 240,000 clones; 75% to 95% were seen once. Sequencing used PBMCs or T cells enriched from blood (not recorded which). The receptors originated from a woman in her late teens or twenties who had recovered from COVID-19. CDR3s include the opening cysteine and the closing phenylalanine or tryptophan. D genes are given only for firm matches. Clone sizes are given selectively: once, few, many, or a class where the clone is expanded.

J gene: TRBJ2-7
V gene: TRBV2
clone size: NA
D gene: NA
CDR3 DNA: TGTGCCAGCAGTGAACTCTCCGAGCAGTACTTC
CDR3 protein: CASSELSEQYF

J gene: TRBJ1-4
V gene: TRBV14
clone size: NA
D gene: NA
CDR3 DNA: TGTGCCAGCAGCCCTAGACAGGCGCTATATGAAAAACTGTTTTTT
CDR3 protein: CASSPRQALYEKLFF

J gene: TRBJ2-1
V gene: TRBV7-9
clone size: NA
D gene: TRBD1
CDR3 DNA: TGTGCCAGCAGCTTAGAGGGGACAGCCTCCTTCAATGAGCAGTTCTTC
CDR3 protein: CASSLEGTASFNEQFF

J gene: TRBJ1-2
V gene: TRBV27
clone size: once
D gene: NA
CDR3 DNA: TGTGCCAGCAGTTTACGGGCAGGGTCAATGGTTAACTATGGCTACACCTTC
CDR3 protein: CASSLRAGSMVNYGYTF

J gene: TRBJ2-5
V gene: TRBV5-1
clone size: NA
D gene: NA
CDR3 DNA: TGCGCCAGCAGCTTGGGGGGCCGGTGGACGAAAGAGACCCAGTACTTC
CDR3 protein: CASSLGGRWTKETQYF

J gene: TRBJ1-1
V gene: TRBV5-4
clone size: NA
D gene: TRBD1
CDR3 DNA: TGTGCCAGCAGCCGAGGGGGCGCAGGGAACACTGAAGCTTTCTTT
CDR3 protein: CASSRGGAGNTEAFF

J gene: TRBJ2-2
V gene: TRBV3-1/TRBV3-2
clone size: NA
D gene: NA
CDR3 DNA: TGTGCCAGCAGCCAATTCGGCGGGATAGACACCGGGGAGCTGTTTTTT
CDR3 protein: CASSQFGGIDTGELFF

J gene: TRBJ1-1
V gene: TRBV20-1
clone size: NA
D gene: NA
CDR3 DNA: TGCAGTGCCCCGGTGTACACTGAAGCTTTCTTT
CDR3 protein: CSAPVYTEAFF

J gene: TRBJ2-7
V gene: TRBV5-1
clone size: NA
D gene: TRBD2
CDR3 DNA: TGCGCCAGCAGCTCAGCTAGCGGCCTCACCTACGAGCAGTACTTC
CDR3 protein: CASSSASGLTYEQYF

J gene: TRBJ1-1
V gene: TRBV18
clone size: NA
D gene: TRBD1
CDR3 DNA: TGTGCCAGCTCACCGCGACAGGGGGACACTGAAGCTTTCTTT
CDR3 protein: CASSPRQGDTEAFF

J gene: TRBJ1-1
V gene: TRBV12-3/TRBV12-4
clone size: NA
D gene: TRBD1
CDR3 DNA: TGTGCCAGCAGTCCACAGGGGGGCACTGAAGCTTTCTTT
CDR3 protein: CASSPQGGTEAFF

J gene: TRBJ2-3
V gene: TRBV7-3
clone size: NA
D gene: NA
CDR3 DNA: TGTGCCAGCAGCTTAGCGGCGGCCGGCACAGATACGCAGTATTTT
CDR3 protein: CASSLAAAGTDTQYF

J gene: TRBJ1-1
V gene: TRBV5-6
clone size: NA
D gene: NA
CDR3 DNA: TGTGCCAGCAGCTTGGGGACAATCCCTGAAGCTTTCTTT
CDR3 protein: CASSLGTIPEAFF

J gene: TRBJ2-3
V gene: TRBV18
clone size: NA
D gene: NA
CDR3 DNA: TGTGCCAGCTCACCATTCTCGCGGGATACGCAGTATTTT
CDR3 protein: CASSPFSRDTQYF

J gene: TRBJ2-3
V gene: TRBV27
clone size: NA
D gene: TRBD1
CDR3 DNA: TGTGCCAGCAGTTTATCCCGGACAGGGGGAGCAGATACGCAGTATTTT
CDR3 protein: CASSLSRTGGADTQYF

J gene: TRBJ2-1
V gene: TRBV5-1
clone size: NA
D gene: TRBD2
CDR3 DNA: TGCGCCAGCAGCTGGGGCGCAAAGAGTCTAGCGGGCAACTCCTACAATGAGCAGTTCTTC
CDR3 protein: CASSWGAKSLAGNSYNEQFF

J gene: TRBJ2-1
V gene: TRBV9
clone size: NA
D gene: TRBD2
CDR3 DNA: TGTGCCAGCAGCGTAGGCGGGGGGGCAGCCTACAATGAGCAGTTCTTC
CDR3 protein: CASSVGGGAAYNEQFF

J gene: TRBJ1-1
V gene: TRBV7-2
clone size: NA
D gene: TRBD1
CDR3 DNA: TGTGCCAGCAGCCTTTCCGGGACAGCCTTGAACACTGAAGCTTTCTTT
CDR3 protein: CASSLSGTALNTEAFF

J gene: TRBJ2-1
V gene: TRBV7-9
clone size: few
D gene: NA
CDR3 DNA: TGTGCCAGCAGCTTAGGAAGGGGGAACTCCTACAATGAGCAGTTCTTC
CDR3 protein: CASSLGRGNSYNEQFF

J gene: TRBJ1-5
V gene: TRBV3-1/TRBV3-2
clone size: once
D gene: TRBD1
CDR3 DNA: TGTGCCAGCAGCTGGACAGGGGAGTCAAATCAGCCCCAGCATTTT
CDR3 protein: CASSWTGESNQPQHF

J gene: TRBJ1-4
V gene: TRBV7-2
clone size: once
D gene: TRBD1
CDR3 DNA: TGTGCCAGCAGCGCCAGGGGGGCGCATGAAAAACTGTTTTTT
CDR3 protein: CASSARGAHEKLFF

J gene: TRBJ1-6
V gene: TRBV11-3
clone size: NA
D gene: NA
CDR3 DNA: TGTGCCAGCAGCTTAGCCGGGAGGTGGGGCTCCTATAATTCACCCCTCCACTTT
CDR3 protein: CASSLAGRWGSYNSPLHF

J gene: TRBJ2-5
V gene: TRBV5-1
clone size: NA
D gene: TRBD2
CDR3 DNA: TGCGCCAGCAGATCGGCGGGAGTGAGTCAAGAGACCCAGTACTTC
CDR3 protein: CASRSAGVSQETQYF

J gene: TRBJ2-5
V gene: TRBV7-3
clone size: NA
D gene: TRBD2
CDR3 DNA: TGTGCCAGCAGCCGAGGACTAGCGAGGGGGGAGACCCAGTACTTC
CDR3 protein: CASSRGLARGETQYF

J gene: TRBJ2-4
V gene: TRBV2
clone size: NA
D gene: NA
CDR3 DNA: TGTGCCAGCAGTGAAGCCGAGGGTTGGGGGCCCAAAAACATTCAGTACTTC
CDR3 protein: CASSEAEGWGPKNIQYF

J gene: TRBJ1-3
V gene: TRBV7-9
clone size: NA
D gene: NA
CDR3 DNA: TGTGCCAGCAGCCAGCTGGAGGCAGGAAACACCATATATTTT
CDR3 protein: CASSQLEAGNTIYF

J gene: TRBJ2-6
V gene: TRBV3-1/TRBV3-2
clone size: NA
D gene: TRBD2
CDR3 DNA: TGTGCCAGCAGCCTACCACAACTGATAGCGGGGACCTCTGGGGCCAACGTCCTGACTTTC
CDR3 protein: CASSLPQLIAGTSGANVLTF

J gene: TRBJ1-1
V gene: TRBV7-6
clone size: NA
D gene: TRBD1
CDR3 DNA: TGTGCCAGCAGCTTATACCAGGCAGGGGGGAACACTGAAGCTTTCTTT
CDR3 protein: CASSLYQAGGNTEAFF

J gene: TRBJ2-3
V gene: TRBV28
clone size: NA
D gene: NA
CDR3 DNA: TGTGCCAGCAGTTGGTTTGGGGGGAGGCCCTACACAGATACGCAGTATTTT
CDR3 protein: CASSWFGGRPYTDTQYF